One T cell receptor (beta chain) is described in this entry. CDR3 length: 16 residues. Germline CDR1 is SGHAT and CDR2 is FQNNGV. Trimming left V 8 bases short and J 0 bases short, with 16 bases between. The data were obtained in a study of blood T cell repertoires in COVID-19. Study information: Acute-phase and convalescent COVID-19 samples originated in the United States, Italy and Spain. T cells, B-cell-depleted T cells, or PBMCs supplied cDNA or gDNA.

The data were produced by immunoSEQ multiplex PCR, yet TCRdb's version contains in-frame clones alone and is incomplete. This sample has about 300,000 clones, with about 83% found just once. The gene calls are TRBV11-2 and TRBJ2-2; D call uncertain. Source material: peripheral blood. This receptor was obtained from a woman in her forties or fifties with acute or convalescent COVID-19. This CDR3 reads CASDVTRNPNTGELFF. The CDR3 region has the DNA TGTGCCAGCGACGTTACCAGGAATCCGAACACCGGGGAGCTGTTTTTT.